This TCR beta chain was obtained from a study of human T cells and chemical hapten exposure. Study findings and constraints: A positive correlation with patch test score was shown by PT1 expanded TCR counts. Once DPC sensitization occurred, TCRs above 1 in 1000 frequency showed no change.

Time point of the sample: pre-sensitization, week 0. The treatment was: therapeutic diphenylcyclopropenone sensitization with weekly scalp DPC. Blood sampling occurred before each patch-test application. Unique molecular identifiers were attached to individual cDNA molecules within the library. From the RACE reads, TCRdb called clonotypes with MiXCR, one entry per CDR3 protein. The data hold fewer than 140,000 distinct CDR3 sequences, with roughly 12% observed a single time. This CDR3 is built from 16 residues. Germline assignment: CDR1 SEHNR and CDR2 FQNEAQ (reference sequence). Trimming at V came to 4 bases and at J to 1 base, leaving 7 bases not matched to a gene. Of note for this clonotype: The antigen is not known.

V and J are TRBV7-9 and TRBJ1-5; TRBD1 aligns across 7 bases. The material was whole blood, obtained in connection with sensitization to the hapten diphenylcyclopropenone (DPC). This TCR came from a woman between 45 and 60 years old with alopecia areata. Some clones in this sample may be carry-over from other donors' samples. The CDR3 DNA reads TGTGCCAGCAGCTGGGGACAGTCAGGAAGCAATCAGCCCCAGCATTTT. Translating gives CASSWGQSGSNQPQHF. The whole variable domain, filled in from reference TRBV7-9 and TRBJ1-5, reads DTGVSQNPRHKITKRGQNVTFRCDPISEHNRLYWYRQTLGQGPEFLTYFQNEAQLEKSRLLSDRFSAERPKGSFSTLEIQRTEQGDSAMYLCASSWGQSGSNQPQHFGDGTRLSIL.